The following is a TCR beta chain sequence with its context. Its specificity is unknown. This same CDR3 is encoded by further DNA sequences in the sample. These data come from a study of multiple sclerosis patients with progressive multifocal leukoencephalopathy. The assay was run at survey level. Only in-frame clones appear in the TCRdb table, and some are missing; sequencing was by immunoSEQ multiplex PCR. The sample includes tens of thousands of clones, about 88% seen only once; the top ten take over 1.3%. The time point is: before natalizumab initiation. The V end lost 1 base, the J end lost 4 bases, and 8 bases lay between the germline ends. CDR1 and CDR2 from the germline V gene are SQVTM and ANQGSEA. There are 12 residues in the CDR3. Study-wide findings and caveats: Clones expanded at PML were already present before and during natalizumab. Lower normalized Shannon entropy suggested reduced TRB diversity in most PML patients.

The V and J genes are TRBV29-1 and TRBJ2-7; D may be TRBD2 (5 bases). The sequenced sample consisted of PBMCs. This TCR was recovered from a human donor with multiple sclerosis. This chain's CDR3 is CSVEVGGYEQYF. The CDR3 bases are TGCAGCGTTGAAGTCGGCGGGTACGAGCAGTACTTC.